These 17 T cell receptor beta chains came from one sample sequenced in a study of blood T cell repertoires in COVID-19. Using immunoSEQ multiplex PCR, the repertoire was profiled, and TCRdb retains in-frame clones only, with some absent. Of about 52,000 clones listed, around 86% are singletons. Sequenced material: peripheral blood. The receptors originated from an elderly woman with acute or convalescent COVID-19.

The V and J genes are TRBV5-1 and TRBJ2-1, with D possibly matching TRBD1 (6 bases). Germline assignment: CDR1 SGHRS and CDR2 YFSETQ. V lost 6 bases to trimming and J lost 1 base, with 11 bases between them. This CDR3 has 14 residues. CDR3 sequence (DNA): TGCGCCAGCACCCGGGACACATCCTACAATGAGCAGTTCTTC. Encoded protein: CASTRDTSYNEQFF.

This clone was detected only a few times. The V and J genes are TRBV9 and TRBJ2-7, with a weak D call TRBD2 (6 bases). Germline CDR1 and CDR2: SGDLS and YYNGEE. V shed 4 bases and J shed 2 bases, with 13 bases lying between them. CDR3 length: 14 residues. CDR3 in DNA: TGTGCCAGCAGCCCCCGGGACTGGACCTACGAGCAGTACTTC. Protein sequence: CASSPRDWTYEQYF.

The rearrangement uses TRBV13 and TRBJ2-2; 7 bases map to TRBD2. V lost 6 bases and J lost 3; bases outside the gene matches: 4. CDR1 PRHDT and CDR2 FYEKMQ come from the germline V gene (reference sequence). This CDR3 region has 14 residues. The CDR3 sequence: CASRPGGYTGELFF. CDR3 sequence (DNA): TGTGCCAGCAGACCCGGGGGGTACACCGGGGAGCTGTTTTTT. The whole variable domain, remainder taken from reference TRBV13 and TRBJ2-2, is AAGVIQSPRHLIKEKRETATLKCYPIPRHDTVYWYQQGPGQDPQFLISFYEKMQSDKGSIPDRFSAQQFSDYHSELNMSSLELGDSALYFCASRPGGYTGELFFGEGSRLTVL.

The genes are TRBV7-9 and TRBJ1-4; 10 bases map to TRBD1. From germline, CDR1 is SEHNR and CDR2 FQNEAQ (reference sequence). This CDR3 contains 14 residues. The junction had 4 bases not matched to a gene; V was cut back by 5 bases and J by 7 bases. The CDR3 loop is CASSRTGGGEKLFF. The CDR3, as DNA: TGTGCCAGCAGCAGGACAGGGGGAGGTGAAAAACTGTTTTTT.

This chain uses TRBV5-1 with TRBJ2-5; possibly TRBD1 for D (6 bases). The germline V gene encodes CDR1 SGHRS and CDR2 YFSETQ. The CDR3 is made up of 15 amino acids. Trimming stripped 0 bases from V and 2 bases from J, with 11 bases between. In nucleotides, the CDR3 is TGCGCCAGCAGCTTGGCCTCAGGGGTGCAAGAGACCCAGTACTTC. Amino acids: CASSLASGVQETQYF.

In this sample, this clone turned up a few times. The V call is TRBV5-1, the J call TRBJ1-6; the D gene is possibly TRBD1 (5 bases). Deletions cut 4 bases from V and 8 bases from J, with 16 bases between. CDR3 size: 15 residues. Germline values: CDR1 SGHRS, CDR2 YFSETQ. The CDR3 nucleotides read TGCGCCAGCAGCCCATTGGACATTATGGATTCACCCCTCCACTTT. Translation gives CASSPLDIMDSPLHF. The entire variable domain, with the rest obtained from reference TRBV5-1 and TRBJ1-6, is as follows: KAGVTQTPRYLIKTRGQQVTLSCSPISGHRSVSWYQQTPGQGLQFLFEYFSETQRNKGNFPGRFSGRQFSNSRSEMNVSTLELGDSALYLCASSPLDIMDSPLHFGNGTRLTVT.

V and J are TRBV5-4 and TRBJ2-7; 11 bases match TRBD1. Germline-derived CDR1 and CDR2 are SGHNT and YYREEE (reference sequence). This CDR3 has 15 amino acids. The V gene end was trimmed by 4 bases and the J gene end by 3 bases; junction bases not matched to a gene: 6. CDR3 DNA sequence: TGTGCCAGCAGCCGCCGGGACAGGGGGGACTACGAGCAGTACTTC. It translates to CASSRRDRGDYEQYF.

The chain has TRBV7-2 and TRBJ1-5; the D is unclear. Germline CDR1 SGHTA, CDR2 FQGNSA. CDR3 length equals 13 residues. The V gene lost 2 bases and the J gene lost 6 bases, with 8 bases spanning the gap. The chain's CDR3 is CASSLYRGQPQHF. In nucleotides, the CDR3 is TGTGCCAGCAGCTTATACCGGGGTCAGCCCCAGCATTTT.

The V and J genes are TRBV24-1 and TRBJ2-1; 10 bases align to TRBD2. Germline V gene data show CDR1 as KGHDR and CDR2 as SFDVKD. Losses at the gene ends were 3 bases for V and 5 bases for J; bases not matched to a gene: 6. There are 16 residues in the CDR3. The CDR3 region has the DNA TGTGCCACCAGTGATCCTAGCGGGGGCAGTAACAATGAGCAGTTCTTC. Translation: CATSDPSGGSNNEQFF.

The V and J genes are TRBV9 and TRBJ1-4, with D possibly TRBD1 on 6 matching bases. CDR3 length equals 14 residues. Germline CDR1 SGDLS, CDR2 YYNGEE. V was shortened by 3 bases and J by 12 bases, with 18 bases between the two germline ends. The CDR3 protein is CASSGTGRVGELFF. CDR3 nucleotides: TGTGCCAGCAGCGGAACAGGGAGGGTTGGTGAACTGTTTTTT.

The J gene is TRBJ1-1, the V gene TRBV6-6; D might be TRBD1 (5 bases). Looked up from germline, CDR1 is MNHNY and CDR2 is SVGAGI (reference sequence). Between the trimmed V and J ends, which lost 5 bases and 4 bases, there was a span of 17 bases. The CDR3 has 15 amino acids. CDR3 nucleotides: TGTGCCAGCAGTCCCGCGCGGGGGATGGGCACTGAAGCTTTCTTT. This gives the protein CASSPARGMGTEAFF.

This clone was recorded once. The J gene is TRBJ2-2, the V gene TRBV6-6; 8 positions agree with TRBD1. Germline V lookup: CDR1 MNHNY, CDR2 SVGAGI (reference sequence). The V segment lost 5 bases and the J segment 6 bases; nucleotides outside the gene matches: 8. This CDR3 contains 15 residues. CDR3 sequence reads: CASSDRGGDSGELFF. In DNA, the CDR3 is TGTGCCAGCAGTGACAGGGGTGGGGACTCCGGGGAGCTGTTTTTT.

The J gene is TRBJ2-3, the V gene TRBV5-1; D unclear. Germline CDR1 SGHRS, CDR2 YFSETQ. Deletions cut 3 bases from V and 0 bases from J, with 11 bases between. The length of the CDR3 is 15 residues. CDR3 loop: CASSSAGPSTDTQYF. In DNA, the CDR3 is TGCGCCAGCAGCTCTGCTGGCCCTAGCACAGATACGCAGTATTTT.

V and J are TRBV9 and TRBJ2-3; D uncertain. V gave up 2 bases and J gave up 6 bases, with 4 bases separating them. Germline CDR1 and CDR2: SGDLS and YYNGEE. This CDR3 spans 11 amino acids. The CDR3 region has the DNA TGTGCCAGCAGCGTCGGGGATACGCAGTATTTT. Its translation: CASSVGDTQYF.

The chain combines TRBV18 with TRBJ1-5, with 7 bases identical to TRBD1. V lost 0 bases, J lost 5 bases, and 7 bases stayed unmatched. Germline V lookup: CDR1 KGHSH, CDR2 LQKENI. The CDR3 covers 16 residues. CDR3 amino acids: CASSPPQQGIHQPQHF. In nucleotides, the CDR3 is TGTGCCAGCTCACCACCGCAACAGGGGATCCATCAGCCCCAGCATTTT. Full variable domain (outside the CDR3, taken from reference TRBV18 and TRBJ1-5): NAGVMQNPRHLVRRRGQEARLRCSPMKGHSHVYWYRQLPEEGLKFMVYLQKENIIDESGMPKERFSAEFPKEGPSILRIQQVVRGDSAAYFCASSPPQQGIHQPQHFGDGTRLSIL.

The V and J genes are TRBV6-1 and TRBJ2-7; no reliable D call. Germline V gives CDR1 MNHNS, CDR2 SASEGT. There are 15 residues in the CDR3. The V end was cut by 1 base, the J end by 3 bases, with 13 bases between. The CDR3 sequence is CASSEVVSSGYEQYV. In DNA, the CDR3 is TGTGCCAGCAGTGAAGTAGTATCTTCCGGCTACGAGCAGTACGTC.

This clone has only one observation. The rearrangement links TRBV19 to TRBJ1-1; tentative D call: TRBD1 (5 bases). This CDR3 has 14 residues. With 5 bases removed from V and 2 bases from J, the gap between germline ends came to 12 bases. CDR1 LNHDA and CDR2 SQIVND come from the germline V gene (reference sequence). DNA for the CDR3: TGTGCCAGTAGTTACGACAGCACAAACACTGAAGCTTTCTTT. As protein: CASSYDSTNTEAFF.